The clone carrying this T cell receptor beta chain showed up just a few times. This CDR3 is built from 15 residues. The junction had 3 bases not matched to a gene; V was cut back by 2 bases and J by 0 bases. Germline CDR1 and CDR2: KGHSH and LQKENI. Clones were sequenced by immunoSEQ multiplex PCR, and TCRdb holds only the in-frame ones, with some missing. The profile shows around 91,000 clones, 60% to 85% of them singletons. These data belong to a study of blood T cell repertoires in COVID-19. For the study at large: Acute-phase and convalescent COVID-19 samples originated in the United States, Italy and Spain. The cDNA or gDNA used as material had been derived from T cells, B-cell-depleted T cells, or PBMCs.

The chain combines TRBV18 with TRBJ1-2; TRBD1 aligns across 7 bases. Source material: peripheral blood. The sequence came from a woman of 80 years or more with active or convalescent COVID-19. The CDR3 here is CASSPSGQANYGYTF. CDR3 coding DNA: TGTGCCAGCTCACCATCCGGACAGGCTAACTATGGCTACACCTTC.